The 25 T cell receptor beta chains below come from one sample, sequenced in a study of T cell responses to AZD1222 COVID-19 vaccine. Clones were read by immunoSEQ multiplex PCR, and TCRdb kept only the in-frame ones, dropping some. The sample lists under 200,000 clones; around 94% were seen once. Sequenced here: peripheral blood, sampled on day 0 of AZD1222 vaccination. Receptors were obtained from an adult in good health.

V is TRBV7-9 and J is TRBJ2-7; TRBD2 matches at 8 bases. J lost 5 bases, V lost 5 bases, and 8 bases had no gene match. The CDR3 length is 14 residues. Germline CDR1 and CDR2: SEHNR and FQNEAQ (reference sequence). This chain's CDR3 is CASSPGGDGNEQYF. Written as DNA, the CDR3 is TGTGCCAGCAGCCCCGGGGGGGACGGTAACGAGCAGTACTTC.

This chain connects TRBV5-5 to TRBJ1-6, with D unresolved. CDR1 and CDR2 from the germline V gene are SGHKS and YYEKEE (reference sequence). Trimming pared 2 bases from V and 7 bases from J, leaving 10 bases between. The CDR3 consists of 14 residues. For the CDR3, the DNA is TGTGCCAGCAGCTTCCCGGATGGGAATTCACCCCTCCACTTT. It translates to CASSFPDGNSPLHF.

The CDR3 is CASILWGSNEAFF. The CDR3, as DNA: TGTGCCAGCATCCTCTGGGGATCAAATGAAGCTTTCTTT. This chain joins TRBV6-5 and TRBJ1-1; D is undetermined. V gave up 7 bases and J gave up 7 bases, with 16 bases separating them. CDR1 is MNHEY, CDR2 SVGAGI, per germline. The length of the CDR3 is 13 residues.

The chain uses TRBV18 and TRBJ2-2; 9 nucleotides match TRBD1. With 3 bases clipped from V and 4 bases from J, the junction kept 6 bases outside the gene matches. This CDR3 region has 16 residues. Germline values: CDR1 KGHSH, CDR2 LQKENI. The chain's CDR3 is CASSPPGTGLTGELFF. The CDR3 nucleotides read TGTGCCAGCTCACCCCCAGGGACAGGGCTCACCGGGGAGCTGTTTTTT.

The CDR3 sequence: CASSLQGGANEKLFF. The CDR3 coding sequence is TGTGCCAGCAGTCTACAGGGGGGGGCTAATGAAAAACTGTTTTTT. The chain couples TRBV6-5 to TRBJ1-4; 8 positions match TRBD1. The CDR3 spans 15 residues. In germline, CDR1 is MNHEY, CDR2 SVGAGI. With V trimmed by 5 bases and J by 3 bases, 5 bases remained unmatched.

The gene calls are TRBV28 and TRBJ2-4; no clear D gene. CDR3 length: 12 amino acids. CDR1 and CDR2 from the germline V gene are MDHEN and SYDVKM. Trimming shortened V by 7 bases and J by 9 bases, and 13 bases separated the two germline ends. The DNA of the CDR3 is TGTGCCAGCACTCCCCCCACGGGCATTCAGTACTTC. Its translation is CASTPPTGIQYF.

This sequence joins TRBV29-1 and TRBJ2-5; 8 positions match TRBD2. Trimming at V came to 7 bases and at J to 4 bases, leaving 14 bases not matched to a gene. The CDR3 is made up of 15 amino acids. Germline CDR1 SQVTM, CDR2 ANQGSEA. This chain's CDR3 is CSATTGTRVGETQYF. The CDR3 nucleotides read TGCAGCGCTACAACCGGGACTAGAGTTGGAGAGACCCAGTACTTC.

The chain is built from TRBV4-1 and TRBJ2-1; D unresolved. The CDR3 sequence is 18 residues long. CDR1 is MGHRA, CDR2 YSYEKL, per germline. The germline V and J ends were trimmed by 0 bases and 0 bases, with 15 bases remaining between them. The CDR3 nucleotides read TGCGCCAGCAGCCAAGATCTGATAGGACCGCTCTCCTACAATGAGCAGTTCTTC. Its protein product is CASSQDLIGPLSYNEQFF.

The J gene is TRBJ2-1, the V gene TRBV15; D is ambiguous. The V end was cut by 0 bases, the J end by 9 bases, with 18 bases between. CDR1 is LNHNV and CDR2 is YYDKDF in the germline V gene (reference sequence). The CDR3 loop spans 16 amino acids. CDR3 in DNA: TGTGCCACCAGCAGAGAAGGAACCCCGATATATAGTGAGCAGTTCTTC. Its translation is CATSREGTPIYSEQFF.

This clone turned up a few times. This sequence joins TRBV5-6 and TRBJ2-7; no clear D. The CDR3 runs to 11 residues. V lost 9 bases and J 6 bases, leaving 13 bases between the germline ends. CDR1 and CDR2 from the germline V gene are SGHDT and YYEEEE. For the CDR3, the DNA is TGTGCCAACCCCGGCTTAAGCGAGCAGTACTTC. Amino acid sequence: CANPGLSEQYF.

The chain recombines TRBV27 with TRBJ2-5, with D unclear. Germline assignment: CDR1 MNHEY and CDR2 SMNVEV (reference sequence). The CDR3 loop spans 13 amino acids. The germline V and J ends were trimmed by 2 bases and 5 bases, with 9 bases remaining between them. The CDR3 nucleotides read TGTGCCAGCAGTTTAGAGCCACAGGAGACCCAGTACTTC. Translated, it gives CASSLEPQETQYF.

The V call is TRBV24-1, the J call TRBJ1-1; no definite D call. CDR1 KGHDR and CDR2 SFDVKD come from the germline V gene. CDR3 length: 15 amino acids. Trimming removed 5 bases from V and 4 bases from J, with 16 bases in between. CDR3 residues: CATSVRWRSTTEAFF. CDR3 bases: TGTGCCACCAGTGTGAGGTGGAGATCGACCACTGAAGCTTTCTTT.

The chain recombines TRBV7-9 with TRBJ2-7; D remains unclear. The ends were cut back, 1 base at V and 6 bases at J, with 19 bases in the middle. Germline CDR1 reads SEHNR; CDR2 reads FQNEAQ (reference sequence). This CDR3 is built from 16 residues. The CDR3 nucleotides are TGTGCCAGCAGCTTAGTAGGCACAGTACCATCCCCCGAGCAGTACTTC. This translates into CASSLVGTVPSPEQYF.

V gene TRBV27 combines with J gene TRBJ1-2; D not certain. V was trimmed by 0 bases and J by 5 bases, leaving 13 bases between them. CDR3 length equals 15 residues. The V gene's germline CDR1 is MNHEY and CDR2 SMNVEV (reference sequence). DNA of the CDR3: TGTGCCAGCAGTTTATCTGGGGTTATAGCTTATGGCTACACCTTC. Protein sequence: CASSLSGVIAYGYTF.

This chain connects TRBV18 to TRBJ2-7; tentative D call: TRBD1 (6 bases). Germline CDR1 reads KGHSH; CDR2 reads LQKENI. The CDR3 covers 14 residues. The V and J ends lost 6 bases and 3 bases respectively, with 15 bases between them. The CDR3 region is CASSPGAGVYEQYF. The CDR3 nucleotides read TGTGCCAGCTCCCCTGGAGCAGGGGTCTACGAGCAGTACTTC.

The chain links TRBV10-3 to TRBJ2-5; 7 bases map to TRBD1. The CDR3 has 12 residues. Germline CDR1 ENHRY, CDR2 SYGVKD. V lost 9 bases and J lost 1; bases outside the gene matches: 2. CDR3 loop: CAIGQAQETQYF. CDR3 sequence (DNA): TGTGCCATAGGACAGGCCCAAGAGACCCAGTACTTC.

This clone was observed a single time. The gene calls are TRBV5-6 and TRBJ1-5; 7 bases map to TRBD1. CDR1 and CDR2 (germline): SGHDT, YYEEEE. V shed 3 bases and J 5 bases; nucleotides not matched to a gene: 8. CDR3 length: 15 amino acids. The CDR3 region has the DNA TGTGCCAGCAGCTGGGCGGACAGGAGCGATCAGCCCCAGCATTTT. It is translated as CASSWADRSDQPQHF.

The chain carries TRBV14 and TRBJ1-6; D is possibly TRBD1 (5 bases). The CDR3 runs to 13 residues. The V gene's germline CDR1 is SGHDN and CDR2 FVKESK. The germline V and J ends were trimmed by 3 bases and 9 bases, with 9 bases remaining between them. In DNA, the CDR3 is TGTGCCAGCAGCCACAGGGATCCTTCACCCCTCCACTTT. As protein: CASSHRDPSPLHF.

This clone was found once. The V call is TRBV5-1, the J call TRBJ2-1, with TRBD2 as a possible D gene (5 bases). V lost 3 bases, J lost 7 bases, and 11 bases lay in between. CDR1 SGHRS and CDR2 YFSETQ come from the germline V gene. CDR3 size: 13 residues. Here the CDR3 DNA reads TGCGCCAGCAGCTGGTCCCGGGGAAATGAGCAGTTCTTC. It specifies CASSWSRGNEQFF. Using reference TRBV5-1 and TRBJ2-1 for the parts outside the CDR3, the full variable domain is KAGVTQTPRYLIKTRGQQVTLSCSPISGHRSVSWYQQTPGQGLQFLFEYFSETQRNKGNFPGRFSGRQFSNSRSEMNVSTLELGDSALYLCASSWSRGNEQFFGPGTRLTVL.

CDR3 nucleotides: TGTGCCAGCAGCCTCAACAGGGGCTCGGGAGGCCCCCAGCATTTT. This gives the protein CASSLNRGSGGPQHF. V is TRBV3-1 (or the pseudogene TRBV3-2) and J is TRBJ1-5; 7 positions match TRBD1. The trim removed 4 bases at V and 10 bases at J, leaving 13 bases unmatched. CDR1 is LGHDT and CDR2 is YNNKEL in the germline V gene (reference sequence). This CDR3 region has 15 residues.

The chain combines TRBV2 with TRBJ2-3, with D unresolved. CDR3 length: 13 amino acids. Trimming stripped 2 bases from V and 3 bases from J, with 6 bases between. Germline V CDR1 and CDR2: SNHLY, FYNNEI. The CDR3 DNA follows: TGTGCCAGCAGTGAATACAGTACAGATACGCAGTATTTT. Residues: CASSEYSTDTQYF. Drawing the rest from reference TRBV2 and TRBJ2-3, the complete variable domain is EPEVTQTPSHQVTQMGQEVILRCVPISNHLYFYWYRQILGQKVEFLVSFYNNEISEKSEIFDDQFSVERPDGSNFTLKIRSTKLEDSAMYFCASSEYSTDTQYFGPGTRLTVL.

J is TRBJ1-4 and V is TRBV5-5; TRBD1 might be the D (5 bases). V lost 0 bases and J 8 bases, leaving 17 bases between the germline ends. The CDR3 runs to 16 residues. Germline loops: CDR1 SGHKS, CDR2 YYEKEE (reference sequence). Here the CDR3 reads CASSLVLSGRREKLFF. The CDR3 DNA reads TGTGCCAGCAGCTTGGTGTTGTCAGGGCGAAGAGAAAAACTGTTTTTT.

The rearrangement joins TRBV11-2 to TRBJ2-1, with TRBD2 identical over 9 bases. The length of the CDR3 is 15 residues. CDR1 is SGHAT, CDR2 FQNNGV, per germline. J lost 9 bases, V lost 3 bases, and 9 bases had no gene match. The chain's CDR3 is CASSFLAGPVGEQFF. In nucleotides, the CDR3 is TGTGCCAGCAGCTTTCTAGCGGGACCCGTCGGTGAGCAGTTCTTC.

V gene TRBV18 combines with J gene TRBJ1-3; 7 bases are shared with TRBD1. The CDR3 is 15 residues long. J was trimmed by 1 base and V by 3 bases; bases with no gene match: 3. Germline CDR1 KGHSH, CDR2 LQKENI. CDR3 sequence reads: CASSPGTASGNTIYF. The CDR3 DNA follows: TGTGCCAGCTCACCCGGGACAGCTTCTGGAAACACCATATATTTT.

The J gene is TRBJ1-2, the V gene TRBV3-1 (or the pseudogene TRBV3-2); 7 bases map to TRBD1. Germline CDR1 is LGHDT and CDR2 is YNNKEL (reference sequence). V gave up 5 bases and J gave up 5 bases; unmatched junction bases: 8. This CDR3 has 14 residues. This CDR3 reads CASSSTRQGYGYTF. DNA of the CDR3: TGTGCCAGCAGCTCTACTAGACAGGGTTATGGCTACACCTTC.